This T cell receptor (beta chain) was documented in a study of graft-versus-host responses after intestinal transplantation (dated by TCRdb to the early 2020s). The study in broad terms: Multivisceral, liver-intestinal, or isolated intestinal transplants were received by the recipients. The cohort enrolled under 25 intestinal transplant recipients including one retransplant, and a few patients lacking pretransplant specimens were excluded. Donor T cell macrochimerism was defined as a peak of at least 4% donor T cells among recipient peripheral blood mononuclear cells. Instead of going to the commercial service, samples from a few later patients were sequenced in-house on an Illumina MiSeq and processed with MiXCR. Every recipient was given anti-thymocyte globulin induction, followed by about three years of maintenance tacrolimus and steroids. To identify alloreactive clones, pre-transplant mixed lymphocyte reaction products were sequenced and compared with unstimulated pre-transplant donor and recipient T cells. Graft-versus-host and host-versus-graft alloreactive T cell clones were tracked in the graft, circulation and bone marrow after intestinal transplantation using bulk TCR-beta CDR3 sequencing. General study outcomes and caveats: Early after transplant, declines in HvG clones were associated with peak levels of circulating GvH clones. Conclusions were limited by the relatively low number and heterogeneity of intestinal transplant patients. In the allografts of patients with donor T cell macrochimerism, GvH to HvG T cell clonal ratios were high. GvH clones were found in recipient bone marrow, and some of the GvH clones appeared earlier in ileal mucosa or blood, which is consistent with an intestinal mucosal origin.

The germline V gene supplies CDR1 MGHRA and CDR2 YSYEKL. The germline ends are 14 bases apart after V is trimmed by 0 bases and J by 3 bases. The CDR3 runs 16 residues from the cysteine to the phenylalanine. Only the CDR3 DNA stays, 48 bases, in frame from base 1. Blood samples were collected up to 4 times in the first month after transplant and then at least monthly when available. The library was obtained by the immunoSEQ multiplex PCR assay. For most patients, genomic DNA was subjected to high-throughput TCR-beta CDR3 sequencing by Adaptive Biotechnologies. In the original analysis: Adaptive's ImmunoSEQ software supplied the TCR sequencing data for 15 to 20 patients, while MiXCR and VDJtools were used to process a few other patients. Because the origin of CDR3 nucleotide sequences shared between donor and recipient could not be assigned, those sequences were removed. Alloreactive clones required at least 2-fold expansion over unstimulated cells and minimum CFSE-low frequency of 0.002% (template counts) or 0.001% (read counts). Clones detected in sequenced pre-transplant spleen, lymph node, or MLR CFSE-low populations of the donor or recipient were defined as mappable. The cumulative frequency of alloreactive clones was calculated as a percentage of all sequences, weighted by copy number. What TCRdb holds here is the immuneACCESS table cut down to in-frame rearrangements. Part of the clones is not present; checked against another copy, under half of the missing clones reflect an unresolved V gene, and the others are unexplained. The D gene and trimming were derived from the DNA, and the V and J assignments and clone size from that table. The sample table contains over 75,000 clones; only one count was recorded for 86% of them. Jointly, the top ten make up roughly 1.4% of the sample.

This clone was recorded once. There is no known antigen for this receptor. Qualities for individual bases were not recorded, and no much larger clone is one base off. The specimen comprised PBMCs, sampled 255 days after intestinal transplant. This clonotype was sampled from a human patient who received an intestinal transplant, so some T cells may come from the graft donor. The chain was built from TRBV4-1 and TRBJ1-2; no D segment can be confidently identified. The bases read TGCGCCAGCAGCCAAGATCGTCAGAGGGTGGACTATGGCTACACCTTC. It encodes CASSQDRQRVDYGYTF.